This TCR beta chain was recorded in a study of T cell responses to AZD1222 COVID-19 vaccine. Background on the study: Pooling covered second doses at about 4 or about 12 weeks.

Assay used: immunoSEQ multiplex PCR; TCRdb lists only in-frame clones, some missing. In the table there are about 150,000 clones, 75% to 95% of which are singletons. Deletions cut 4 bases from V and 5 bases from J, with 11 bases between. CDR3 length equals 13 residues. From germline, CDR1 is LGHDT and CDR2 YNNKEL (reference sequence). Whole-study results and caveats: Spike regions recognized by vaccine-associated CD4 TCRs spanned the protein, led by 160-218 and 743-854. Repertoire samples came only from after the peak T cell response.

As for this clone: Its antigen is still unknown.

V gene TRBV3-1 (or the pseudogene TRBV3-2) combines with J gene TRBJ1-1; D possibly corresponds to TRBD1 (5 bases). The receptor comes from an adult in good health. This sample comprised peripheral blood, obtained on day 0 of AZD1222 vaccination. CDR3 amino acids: CASSLDRRTEAFF. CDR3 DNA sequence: TGTGCCAGCAGCCTAGACAGAAGGACTGAAGCTTTCTTT.